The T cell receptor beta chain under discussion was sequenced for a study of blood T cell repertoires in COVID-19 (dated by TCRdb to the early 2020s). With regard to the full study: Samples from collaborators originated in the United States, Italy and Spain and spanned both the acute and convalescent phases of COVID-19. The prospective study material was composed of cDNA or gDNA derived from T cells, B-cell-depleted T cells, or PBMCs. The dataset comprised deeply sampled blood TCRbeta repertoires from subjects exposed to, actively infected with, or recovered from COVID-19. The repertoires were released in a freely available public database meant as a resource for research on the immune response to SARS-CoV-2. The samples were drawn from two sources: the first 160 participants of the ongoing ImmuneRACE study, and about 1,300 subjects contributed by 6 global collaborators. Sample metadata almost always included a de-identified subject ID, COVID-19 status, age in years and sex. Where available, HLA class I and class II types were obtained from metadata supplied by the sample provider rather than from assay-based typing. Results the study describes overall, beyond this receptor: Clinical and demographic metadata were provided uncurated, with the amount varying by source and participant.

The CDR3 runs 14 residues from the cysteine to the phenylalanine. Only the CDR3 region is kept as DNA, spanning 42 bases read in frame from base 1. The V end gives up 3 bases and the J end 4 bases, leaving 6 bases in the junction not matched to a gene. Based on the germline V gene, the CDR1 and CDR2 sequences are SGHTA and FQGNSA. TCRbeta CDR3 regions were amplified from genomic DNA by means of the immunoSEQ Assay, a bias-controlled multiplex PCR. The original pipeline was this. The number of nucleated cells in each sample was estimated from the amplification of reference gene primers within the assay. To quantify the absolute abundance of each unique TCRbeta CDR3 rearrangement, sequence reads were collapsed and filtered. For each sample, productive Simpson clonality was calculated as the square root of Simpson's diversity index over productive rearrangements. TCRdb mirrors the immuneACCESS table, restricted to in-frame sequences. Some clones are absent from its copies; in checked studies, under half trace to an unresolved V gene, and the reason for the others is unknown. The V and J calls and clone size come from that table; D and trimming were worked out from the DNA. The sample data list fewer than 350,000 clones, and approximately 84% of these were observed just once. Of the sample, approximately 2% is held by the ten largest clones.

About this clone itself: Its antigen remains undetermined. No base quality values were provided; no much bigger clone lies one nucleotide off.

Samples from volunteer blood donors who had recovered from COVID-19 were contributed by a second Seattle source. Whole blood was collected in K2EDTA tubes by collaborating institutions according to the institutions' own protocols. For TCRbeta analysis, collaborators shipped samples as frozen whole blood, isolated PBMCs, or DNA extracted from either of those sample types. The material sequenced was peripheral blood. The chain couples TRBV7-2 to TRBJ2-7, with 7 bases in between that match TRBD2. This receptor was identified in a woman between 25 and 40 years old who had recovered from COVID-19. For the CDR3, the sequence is CASSFSGSAYEQYF. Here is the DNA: TGTGCCAGCAGCTTTAGCGGGTCCGCTTACGAGCAGTACTTC. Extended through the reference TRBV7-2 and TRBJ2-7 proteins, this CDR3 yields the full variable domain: GAGVSQSPSNKVTEKGKDVELRCDPISGHTALYWYRQSLGQGLEFLIYFQGNSAPDKSGLPSDRFSAERTGGSVSTLTIQRTQQEDSAVYLCASSFSGSAYEQYFGPGTRLTVT.